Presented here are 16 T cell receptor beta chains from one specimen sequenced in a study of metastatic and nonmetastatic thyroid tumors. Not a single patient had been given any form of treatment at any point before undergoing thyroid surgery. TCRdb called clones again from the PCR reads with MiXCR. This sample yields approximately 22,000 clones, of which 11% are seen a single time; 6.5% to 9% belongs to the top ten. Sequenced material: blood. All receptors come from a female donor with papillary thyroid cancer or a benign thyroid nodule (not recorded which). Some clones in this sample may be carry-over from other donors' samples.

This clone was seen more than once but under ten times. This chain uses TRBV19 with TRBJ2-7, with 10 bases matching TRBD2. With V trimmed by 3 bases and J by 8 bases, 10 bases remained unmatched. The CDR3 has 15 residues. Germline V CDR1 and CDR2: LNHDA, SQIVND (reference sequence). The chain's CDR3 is CASSMGTSGISKQYF. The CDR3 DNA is TGTGCCAGTAGTATGGGTACTAGCGGGATCTCCAAGCAGTACTTC.

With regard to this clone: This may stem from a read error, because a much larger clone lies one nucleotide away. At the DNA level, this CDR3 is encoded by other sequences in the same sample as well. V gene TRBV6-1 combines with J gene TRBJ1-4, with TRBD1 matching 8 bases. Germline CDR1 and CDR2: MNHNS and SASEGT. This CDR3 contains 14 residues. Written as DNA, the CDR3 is TGTGCCAGCAGCGAAGGGACAGGTGTCGAAGAACTGTTTTTT. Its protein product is CASSEGTGVEELFF.

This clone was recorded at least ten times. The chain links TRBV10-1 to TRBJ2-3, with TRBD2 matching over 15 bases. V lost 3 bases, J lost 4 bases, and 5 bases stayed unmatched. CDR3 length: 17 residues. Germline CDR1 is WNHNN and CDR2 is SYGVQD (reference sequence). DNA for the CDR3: TGCGCCAGCAGTGACCCAGGACTAGCGGGAGGGGCAGATACGCAGTATTTT. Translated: CASSDPGLAGGADTQYF.

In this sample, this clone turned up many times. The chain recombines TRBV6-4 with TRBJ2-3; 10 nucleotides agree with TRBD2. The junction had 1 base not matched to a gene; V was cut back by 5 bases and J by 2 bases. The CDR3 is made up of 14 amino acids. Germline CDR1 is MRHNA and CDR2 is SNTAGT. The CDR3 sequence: CASSTSGNTDTQYF. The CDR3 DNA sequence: TGTGCCAGCAGTACTAGCGGGAACACAGATACGCAGTATTTT.

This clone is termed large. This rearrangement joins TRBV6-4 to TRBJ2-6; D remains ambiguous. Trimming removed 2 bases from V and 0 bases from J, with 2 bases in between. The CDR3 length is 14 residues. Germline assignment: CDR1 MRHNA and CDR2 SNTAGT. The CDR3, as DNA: TGTGCCAGCAGTGACAACTCTGGGGCCAACGTCCTGACTTTC. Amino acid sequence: CASSDNSGANVLTF.

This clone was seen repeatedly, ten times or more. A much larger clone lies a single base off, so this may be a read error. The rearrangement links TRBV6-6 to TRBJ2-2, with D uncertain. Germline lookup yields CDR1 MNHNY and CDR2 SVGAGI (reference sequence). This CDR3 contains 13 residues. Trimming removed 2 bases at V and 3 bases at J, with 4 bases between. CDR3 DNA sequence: TGTGCCAGCAGTTACGGGGACACCGGGGAGCTGTTTTTT. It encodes CASSYGDTGELFF.

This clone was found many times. Written as DNA, the CDR3 is TGTGCCAGTAGTGACAGCTCCTACAATGAGCAGTTCTTC. This codes for CASSDSSYNEQFF. The rearrangement links TRBV19 to TRBJ2-1, with D perhaps matching TRBD1 (5 bases). V gave up 5 bases and J gave up 0 bases, with 5 bases separating them. The CDR3 length is 13 residues. The germline V gene has CDR1 LNHDA and CDR2 SQIVND (reference sequence).

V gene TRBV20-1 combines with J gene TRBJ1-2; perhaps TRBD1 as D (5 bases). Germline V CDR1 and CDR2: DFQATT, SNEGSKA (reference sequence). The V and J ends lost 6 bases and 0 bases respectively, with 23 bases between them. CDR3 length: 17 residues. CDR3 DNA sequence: TGCAGTGCGCCTGACGGGGGGGACTCTATCACTAACTATGGCTACACCTTC. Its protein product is CSAPDGGDSITNYGYTF.

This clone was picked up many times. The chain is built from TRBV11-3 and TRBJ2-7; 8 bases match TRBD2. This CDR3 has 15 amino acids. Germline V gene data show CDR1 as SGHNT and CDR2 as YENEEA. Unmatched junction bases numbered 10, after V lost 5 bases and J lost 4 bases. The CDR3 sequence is CASSPQAGAWYEQYF. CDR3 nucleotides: TGTGCCAGCAGCCCCCAAGCGGGAGCCTGGTACGAGCAGTACTTC.

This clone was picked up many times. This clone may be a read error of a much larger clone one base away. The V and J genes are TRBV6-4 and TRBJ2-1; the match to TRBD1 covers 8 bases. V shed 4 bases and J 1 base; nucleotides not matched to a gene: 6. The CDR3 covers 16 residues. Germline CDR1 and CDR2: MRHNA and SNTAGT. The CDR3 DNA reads TGTGCCAGCAGTGCCCGAGGACAGGGTTCCTACAATGAGCAGTTCTTC. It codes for CASSARGQGSYNEQFF.

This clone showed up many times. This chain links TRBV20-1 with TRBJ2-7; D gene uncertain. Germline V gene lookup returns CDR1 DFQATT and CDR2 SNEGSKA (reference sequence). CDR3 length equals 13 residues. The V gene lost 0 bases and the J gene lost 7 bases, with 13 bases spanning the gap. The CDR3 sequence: CSARDPPAVEQYF. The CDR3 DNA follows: TGCAGTGCTAGAGATCCCCCCGCGGTAGAGCAGTACTTC.

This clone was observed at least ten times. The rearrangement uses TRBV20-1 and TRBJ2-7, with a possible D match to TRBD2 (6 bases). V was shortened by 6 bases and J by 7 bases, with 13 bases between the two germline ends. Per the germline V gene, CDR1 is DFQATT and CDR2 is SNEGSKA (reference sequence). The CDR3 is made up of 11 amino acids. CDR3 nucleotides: TGCAGTGCCAGGTGGGGGGATGAGCAGTACTTC. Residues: CSARWGDEQYF.

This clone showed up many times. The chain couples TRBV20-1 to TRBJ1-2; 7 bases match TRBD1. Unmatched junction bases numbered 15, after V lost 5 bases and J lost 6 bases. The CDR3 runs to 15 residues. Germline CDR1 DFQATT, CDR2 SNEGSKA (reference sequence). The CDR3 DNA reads TGCAGTGCTCCCCCTAGGACAGGATATGTCGATGGCTACACCTTC. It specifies CSAPPRTGYVDGYTF.

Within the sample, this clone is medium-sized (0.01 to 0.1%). The CDR3 bases are TGTGCCAGCATCCTAGCGGGAGGGCCGTATGAGCAGTTCTTC. Residues: CASILAGGPYEQFF. The chain has TRBV6-1 and TRBJ2-1; 12 nucleotides align to TRBD2. J was trimmed by 8 bases and V by 7 bases; bases with no gene match: 6. The CDR3 consists of 14 residues. Germline V gene lookup returns CDR1 MNHNS and CDR2 SASEGT.

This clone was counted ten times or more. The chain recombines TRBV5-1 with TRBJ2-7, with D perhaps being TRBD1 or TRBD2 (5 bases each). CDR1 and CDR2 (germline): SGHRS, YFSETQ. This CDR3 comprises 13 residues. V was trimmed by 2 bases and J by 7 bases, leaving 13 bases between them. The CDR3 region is CASSFPGRPEQYF. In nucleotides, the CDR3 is TGCGCCAGCAGCTTTCCGGGACGGCCGGAGCAGTACTTC.

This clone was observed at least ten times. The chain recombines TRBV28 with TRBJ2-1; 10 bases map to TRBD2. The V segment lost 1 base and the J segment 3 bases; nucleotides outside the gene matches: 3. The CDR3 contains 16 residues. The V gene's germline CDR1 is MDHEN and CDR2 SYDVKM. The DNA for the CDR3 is TGTGCCAGCAGTTTATCCCTAGCGGGAGTCTACAATGAGCAGTTCTTC. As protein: CASSLSLAGVYNEQFF.